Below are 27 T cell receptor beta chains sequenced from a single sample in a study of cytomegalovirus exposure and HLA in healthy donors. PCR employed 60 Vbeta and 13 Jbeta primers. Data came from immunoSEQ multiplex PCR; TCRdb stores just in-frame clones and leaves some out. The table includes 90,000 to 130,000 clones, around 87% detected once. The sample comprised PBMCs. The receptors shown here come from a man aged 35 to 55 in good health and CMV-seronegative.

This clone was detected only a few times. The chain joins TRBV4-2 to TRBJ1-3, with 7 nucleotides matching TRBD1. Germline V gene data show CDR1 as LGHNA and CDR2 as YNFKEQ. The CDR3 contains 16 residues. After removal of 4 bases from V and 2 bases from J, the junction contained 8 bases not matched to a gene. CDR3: CASSPQQGSAGNTIYF. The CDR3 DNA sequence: TGTGCCAGCAGCCCTCAACAGGGGTCCGCTGGAAACACCATATATTTT.

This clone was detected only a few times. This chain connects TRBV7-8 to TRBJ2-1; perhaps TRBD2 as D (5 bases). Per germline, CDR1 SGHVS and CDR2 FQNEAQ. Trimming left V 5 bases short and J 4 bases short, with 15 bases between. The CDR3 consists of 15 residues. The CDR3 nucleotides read TGTGCCAGCAGCGCCATGATCGGACTTTACAATGAGCAGTTCTTC. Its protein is CASSAMIGLYNEQFF.

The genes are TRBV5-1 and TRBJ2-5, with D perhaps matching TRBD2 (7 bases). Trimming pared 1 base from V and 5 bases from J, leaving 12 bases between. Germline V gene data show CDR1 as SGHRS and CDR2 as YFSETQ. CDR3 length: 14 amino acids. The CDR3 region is CASSLIQGGETQYF. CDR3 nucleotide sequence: TGCGCCAGCAGCTTGATACAGGGAGGGGAGACCCAGTACTTC.

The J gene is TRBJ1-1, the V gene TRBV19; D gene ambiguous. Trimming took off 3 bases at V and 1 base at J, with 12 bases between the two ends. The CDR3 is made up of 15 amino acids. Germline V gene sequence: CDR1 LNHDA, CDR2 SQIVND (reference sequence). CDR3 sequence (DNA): TGTGCCAGTAGTATGGCGGGCGGAACGAACACTGAAGCTTTCTTT. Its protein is CASSMAGGTNTEAFF.

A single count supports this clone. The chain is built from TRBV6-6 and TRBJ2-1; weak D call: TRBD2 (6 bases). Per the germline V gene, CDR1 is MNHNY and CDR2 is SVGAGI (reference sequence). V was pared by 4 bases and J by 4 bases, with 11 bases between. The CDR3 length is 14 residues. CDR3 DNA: TGTGCCAGCAGTTCCTCGGGGAGGTACAATGAGCAGTTCTTC. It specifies CASSSSGRYNEQFF.

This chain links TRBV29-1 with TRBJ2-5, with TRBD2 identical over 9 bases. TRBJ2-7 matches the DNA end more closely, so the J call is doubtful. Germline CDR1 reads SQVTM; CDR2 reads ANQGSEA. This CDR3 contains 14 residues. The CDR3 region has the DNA TGCATCCACCGCGGGGTAGCGGGGGAAGTCGAGCAGTACTTC. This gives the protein CIHRGVAGEVEQYF.

As DNA, the CDR3 is TGCGCCAGCAGCTTGTTAGCGATGACAGGGCGGAATTCACCCCTCCACTTT. It encodes CASSLLAMTGRNSPLHF. The gene calls are TRBV5-1 and TRBJ1-6, with TRBD1 matching over 7 bases. J lost 7 bases, V lost 1 base, and 11 bases had no gene match. The CDR3 is 17 amino acids. Germline CDR1 SGHRS, CDR2 YFSETQ.

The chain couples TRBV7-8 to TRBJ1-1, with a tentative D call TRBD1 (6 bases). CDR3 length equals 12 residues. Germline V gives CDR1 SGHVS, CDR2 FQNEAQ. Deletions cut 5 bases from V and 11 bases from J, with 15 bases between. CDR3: CASSPTGSGAFF. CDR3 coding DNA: TGTGCCAGCAGCCCTACAGGGAGTGGGGCTTTCTTT.

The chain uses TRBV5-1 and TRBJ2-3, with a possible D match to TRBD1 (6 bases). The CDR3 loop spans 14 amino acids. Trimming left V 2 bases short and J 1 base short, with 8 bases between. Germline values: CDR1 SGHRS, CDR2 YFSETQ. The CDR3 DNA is TGCGCCAGCAGCTTTCGACAGGGCACAGATACGCAGTATTTT. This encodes CASSFRQGTDTQYF.

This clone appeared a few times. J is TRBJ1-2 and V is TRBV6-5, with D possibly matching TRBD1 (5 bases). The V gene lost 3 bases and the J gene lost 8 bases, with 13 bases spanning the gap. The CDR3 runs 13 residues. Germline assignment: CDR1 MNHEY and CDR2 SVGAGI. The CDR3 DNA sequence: TGTGCCAGCAGTTATCGGCAGGGCAAGGGCTACACCTTC. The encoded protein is CASSYRQGKGYTF.

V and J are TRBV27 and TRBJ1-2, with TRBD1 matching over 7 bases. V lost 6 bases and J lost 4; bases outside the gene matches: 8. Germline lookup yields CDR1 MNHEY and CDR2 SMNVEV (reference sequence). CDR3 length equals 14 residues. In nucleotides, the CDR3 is TGTGCCAGCAGCCCAGGGGGGATCAGCTATGGCTACACCTTC. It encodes CASSPGGISYGYTF.

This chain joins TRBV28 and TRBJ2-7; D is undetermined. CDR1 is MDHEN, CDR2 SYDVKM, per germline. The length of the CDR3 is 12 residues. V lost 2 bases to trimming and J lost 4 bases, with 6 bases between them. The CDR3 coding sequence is TGTGCCAGCAGTTTAAATTCTTACGAGCAGTACTTC. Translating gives CASSLNSYEQYF.

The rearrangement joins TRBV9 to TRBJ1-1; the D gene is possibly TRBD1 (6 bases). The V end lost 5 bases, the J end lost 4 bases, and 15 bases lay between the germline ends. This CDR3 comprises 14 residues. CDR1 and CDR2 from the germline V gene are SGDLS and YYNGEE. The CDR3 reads CASRETGAATEAFF. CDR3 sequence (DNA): TGTGCCAGCAGGGAGACAGGCGCGGCCACTGAAGCTTTCTTT.

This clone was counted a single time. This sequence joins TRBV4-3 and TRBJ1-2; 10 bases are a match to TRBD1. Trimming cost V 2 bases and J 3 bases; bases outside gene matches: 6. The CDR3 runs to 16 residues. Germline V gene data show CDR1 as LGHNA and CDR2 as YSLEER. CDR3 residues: CASSQSPDRGDYGYTF. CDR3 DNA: TGCGCCAGCAGCCAATCTCCGGACAGGGGGGACTATGGCTACACCTTC.

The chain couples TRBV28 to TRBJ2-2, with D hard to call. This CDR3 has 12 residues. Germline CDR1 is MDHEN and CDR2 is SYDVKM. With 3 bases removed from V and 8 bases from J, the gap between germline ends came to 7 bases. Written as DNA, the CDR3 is TGTGCCAGCAGTTTGAGTGCTGGGGAGCTGTTTTTT. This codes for CASSLSAGELFF.

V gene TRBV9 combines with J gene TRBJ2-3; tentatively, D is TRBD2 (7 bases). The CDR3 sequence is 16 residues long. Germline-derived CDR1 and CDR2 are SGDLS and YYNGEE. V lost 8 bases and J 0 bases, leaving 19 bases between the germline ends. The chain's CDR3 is CASTIGGGPSTDTQYF. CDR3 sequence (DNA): TGTGCCAGTACAATAGGCGGGGGCCCTAGCACAGATACGCAGTATTTT.

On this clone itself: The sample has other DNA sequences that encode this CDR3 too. The CDR3 region has the DNA TGCAGCGTCGCAGGCACCGGGGAGCTGTTTTTT. Translation: CSVAGTGELFF. This sequence joins TRBV29-1 and TRBJ2-2; D call uncertain. From germline, CDR1 is SQVTM and CDR2 ANQGSEA. The CDR3 contains 11 residues. V gave up 6 bases and J gave up 4 bases, with 6 bases separating them.

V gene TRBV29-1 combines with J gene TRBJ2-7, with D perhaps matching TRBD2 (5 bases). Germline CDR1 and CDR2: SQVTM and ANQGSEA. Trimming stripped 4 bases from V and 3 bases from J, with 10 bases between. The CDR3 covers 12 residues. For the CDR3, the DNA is TGCAGCGTTGCTGTAGGGAGCTACGAGCAGTACTTC. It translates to CSVAVGSYEQYF.

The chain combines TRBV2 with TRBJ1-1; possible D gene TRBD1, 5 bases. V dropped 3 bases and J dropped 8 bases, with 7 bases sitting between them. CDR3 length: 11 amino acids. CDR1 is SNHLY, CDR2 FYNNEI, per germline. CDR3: CASSDRTEAFF. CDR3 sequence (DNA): TGTGCCAGCAGTGATCGGACAGAAGCTTTCTTT.

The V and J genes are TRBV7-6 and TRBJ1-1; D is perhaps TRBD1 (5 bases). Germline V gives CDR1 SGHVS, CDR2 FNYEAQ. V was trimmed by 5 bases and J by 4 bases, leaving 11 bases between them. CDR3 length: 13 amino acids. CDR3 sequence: CASSLGQATEAFF. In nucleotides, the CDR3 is TGTGCCAGCAGCCTAGGACAAGCCACTGAAGCTTTCTTT.

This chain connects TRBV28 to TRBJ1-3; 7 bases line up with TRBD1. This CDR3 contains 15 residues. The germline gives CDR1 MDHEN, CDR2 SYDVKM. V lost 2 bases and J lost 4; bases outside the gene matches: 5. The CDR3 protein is CASSLLPGQGNTIYF. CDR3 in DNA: TGTGCCAGCAGTTTACTTCCGGGACAGGGAAACACCATATATTTT.

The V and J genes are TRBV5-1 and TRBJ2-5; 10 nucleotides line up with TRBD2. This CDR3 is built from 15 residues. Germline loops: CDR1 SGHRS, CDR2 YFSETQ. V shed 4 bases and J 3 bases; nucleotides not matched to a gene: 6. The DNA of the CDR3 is TGCGCCAGCAGCCCCAGCGGGGGGGTTAAAGAGACCCAGTACTTC. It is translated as CASSPSGGVKETQYF.

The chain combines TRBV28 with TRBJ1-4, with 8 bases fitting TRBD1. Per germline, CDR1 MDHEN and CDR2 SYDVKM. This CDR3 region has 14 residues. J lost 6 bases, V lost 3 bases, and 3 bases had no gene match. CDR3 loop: CASSLDRVDEKLFF. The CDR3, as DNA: TGTGCCAGCAGTTTGGACAGGGTAGATGAAAAACTGTTTTTT.

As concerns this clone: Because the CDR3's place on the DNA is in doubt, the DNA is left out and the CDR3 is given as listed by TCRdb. This chain's CDR3 is CASSTSRDNSPLHF. The chain uses TRBV28 and TRBJ1-6. Germline CDR1 is MDHEN and CDR2 is SYDVKM. The CDR3 totals 14 residues, both ends included.

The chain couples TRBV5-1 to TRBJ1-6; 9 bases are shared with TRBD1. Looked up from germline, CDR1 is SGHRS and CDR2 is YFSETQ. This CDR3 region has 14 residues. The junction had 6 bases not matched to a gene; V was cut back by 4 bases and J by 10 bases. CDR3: CASSRDRAGSPLHF. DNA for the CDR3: TGCGCCAGCAGCAGGGACAGGGCTGGATCACCCCTCCACTTT.

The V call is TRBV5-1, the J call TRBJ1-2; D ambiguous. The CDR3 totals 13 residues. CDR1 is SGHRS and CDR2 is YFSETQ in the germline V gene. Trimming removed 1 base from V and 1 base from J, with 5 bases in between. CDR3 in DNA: TGCGCCAGCAGCTTGACAGTTAACTATGGCTACACCTTC. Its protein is CASSLTVNYGYTF. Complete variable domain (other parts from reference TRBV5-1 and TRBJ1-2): KAGVTQTPRYLIKTRGQQVTLSCSPISGHRSVSWYQQTPGQGLQFLFEYFSETQRNKGNFPGRFSGRQFSNSRSEMNVSTLELGDSALYLCASSLTVNYGYTFGSGTRLTVV.

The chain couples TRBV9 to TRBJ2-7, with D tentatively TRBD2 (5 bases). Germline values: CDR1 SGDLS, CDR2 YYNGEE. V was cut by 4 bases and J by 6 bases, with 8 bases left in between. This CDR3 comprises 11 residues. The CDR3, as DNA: TGTGCCAGCAGCCTGGCGGGCGAGCAGTACTTC. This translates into CASSLAGEQYF.